The rows below give T cell receptor beta chains drawn from one sample of a study of OX40 agonist ivuxolimab in advanced cancers. The protocol was immunoSEQ multiplex PCR, while the TCRdb copy is restricted to in-frame clones and leaves out a portion. The sample records approximately 80,000 clones, roughly 88% being singletons. The sequences come from CD4+ or CD8+ T cells sorted from blood, collected in a trial of the OX40 agonist ivuxolimab. The receptors were gathered from an adult with an advanced solid tumor such as melanoma, head and neck, liver or kidney cancer. Both conserved end residues are part of each CDR3. A D gene is named only where the DNA matches it firmly. Clone size, where shown, is once, few, many, or a class for clones that have expanded.

TRBV27	once	15	TRBJ2-7	-	TGTGCCAGCAGTCCTTGGGGGGACAGCTCCTACGAGCAGTACTTC	CASSPWGDSSYEQYF
TRBV6-1	-	15	TRBJ1-4	-	TGTGCCAGCATCGGTGCGATAGCAACTAATGAAAAACTGTTTTTT	CASIGAIATNEKLFF
TRBV5-1	-	15	TRBJ2-1	-	TGCGCCAGCAGCGCACTAGAGTCTCAGCCTACTGAGCAGTTCTTC	CASSALESQPTEQFF
TRBV10-1	-	13	TRBJ1-1	TRBD1	TGCGCCAGCAGGGACAGGGAAAACACTGAAGCTTTCTTT	CASRDRENTEAFF
TRBV27	-	14	TRBJ1-1	-	TGTGCCAGCAGACCCAGCCCGCGGAACACTGAAGCTTTCTTT	CASRPSPRNTEAFF
TRBV19	once	14	TRBJ1-2	-	TGTGCCAGTAGTCCACAGGATTCTAACTATGGCTACACCTTC	CASSPQDSNYGYTF
TRBV30	-	15	TRBJ2-3	-	TGTGCCGGGTCCGTTGGGGGGGGGCGCGCAGATACGCAGTATTTT	CAGSVGGGRADTQYF
TRBV5-1	-	16	TRBJ2-2	-	TGCGCCAGCCAAAGCTTGGAACAGGGGAACACCGGGGAGCTGTTTTTT	CASQSLEQGNTGELFF
TRBV2	-	15	TRBJ1-2	TRBD1	TGTGCCAGCAGTTTCCAGGGGGCGAGGAACTATGGCTACACCTTC	CASSFQGARNYGYTF
TRBV27	-	15	TRBJ2-5	-	TGTGCCAGCACTTTTAGTAGGGGGGGGATAGAGACCCAGTACTTC	CASTFSRGGIETQYF
TRBV28	-	14	TRBJ1-5	-	TGTGCCATCTATCAGGGCGGGGGCAATCAGCCCCAGCATTTT	CAIYQGGGNQPQHF
TRBV6-6	-	14	TRBJ1-1	-	TGTGCCAGCAGTCAACAGGTGATGAACACTGAAGCTTTCTTT	CASSQQVMNTEAFF
TRBV18	-	14	TRBJ2-5	-	TGTGCCAGCTCACCCCAGGGTGGGTTTGAGACCCAGTACTTC	CASSPQGGFETQYF
TRBV28	-	16	TRBJ1-2	-	TGTGCCAGCAGTTCCGCTCCCCCCCAGGAGGTCTATGGCTACACCTTC	CASSSAPPQEVYGYTF
TRBV28	-	13	TRBJ1-4	-	TGTGCCAGCAGTTTATTCCAGAATGAAAAACTGTTTTTT	CASSLFQNEKLFF
TRBV6-5	-	15	TRBJ2-1	-	TGTGCCAGCAGATCCCAGCGGGCGAGTCTCAATGAGCAGTTCTTC	CASRSQRASLNEQFF
TRBV7-6	-	15	TRBJ2-2	-	TGTGCCAGCAGCTTAGAGGGCGGTTACACCGGGGAGCTGTTTTTT	CASSLEGGYTGELFF
TRBV30	-	15	TRBJ2-5	TRBD1	TGTGCCTGGAACCCCGGGACAGGGTCCGGAGAGACCCAGTACTTC	CAWNPGTGSGETQYF
TRBV6-5	-	14	TRBJ1-4	-	TGTGCCAGCAGTAAGGAACACCGGAATGAAAAACTGTTTTTT	CASSKEHRNEKLFF
TRBV6-1	-	14	TRBJ2-1	TRBD2	TGTGCCAGCAGTCTAGGACTAGCGGTTAATGAGCAGTTCTTC	CASSLGLAVNEQFF
TRBV7-8	-	17	TRBJ2-1	TRBD2	TGTGCCAGCAGCTTTCGCAATCAGCGGGGGGTTGGGAATGAGCAGTTCTTC	CASSFRNQRGVGNEQFF
TRBV30	-	16	TRBJ2-1	-	TGTGCCTGGAGGACTGGACGGCCCGGACGGGGGAATGAGCAGTTCTTC	CAWRTGRPGRGNEQFF
TRBV4-1	-	15	TRBJ1-4	-	TGCGCCAGCAGCCAAGTACTGGGAGTAAGTGAAAAACTGTTTTTT	CASSQVLGVSEKLFF
TRBV5-1	once	14	TRBJ2-5	TRBD1	TGCGCCAGCAGTTTCCGGGACAGCCAAGAGACCCAGTACTTC	CASSFRDSQETQYF
TRBV19	-	14	TRBJ2-7	TRBD1	TGTGCCAGTAGTTCGGACAGGGCTTCCTACGAGCAGTACTTC	CASSSDRASYEQYF
TRBV7-9	-	14	TRBJ1-1	TRBD1	TGTGCCAGCAGCATGGAACAGGGGAGGACTGAAGCTTTCTTT	CASSMEQGRTEAFF
TRBV10-2	once	13	TRBJ2-7	TRBD1	TGCGCCAGCAGTGAGACAGGGGGCTACGAGCAGTACTTC	CASSETGGYEQYF
TRBV5-1	few	12	TRBJ1-1	-	TGCGCCAGCAGCAAGACTCCAGACGAAGCTTTCTTT	CASSKTPDEAFF
TRBV6-1	-	13	TRBJ2-3	-	TGTGCCAGCAGTACGAGGCGGGGAGATACGCAGTATTTT	CASSTRRGDTQYF
TRBV2	-	11	TRBJ2-5	-	TGTGCCAGCAGTATCAGGGTATCTAAGTACTTC	CASSIRVSKYF
TRBV5-1	-	13	TRBJ1-1	-	TGCGCCAGCAGCTCGAACCTGAACACTGAAGCTTTCTTT	CASSSNLNTEAFF